This T cell receptor beta chain originates from a study of blood T cell repertoires in COVID-19. Across the study: Italy, Spain and the United States were the sources of the convalescent and acute COVID-19 samples. T cells, B-cell-depleted T cells, or PBMCs supplied cDNA or gDNA.

Assay: immunoSEQ multiplex PCR; the TCRdb copy retains only in-frame clones and omits some. The sample includes fewer than 200,000 clones, roughly 84% of them seen just once. Germline V lookup: CDR1 LGHDT, CDR2 YNNKEL (reference sequence). This CDR3 comprises 15 residues. V shed 0 bases and J shed 5 bases, with 11 bases lying between them. Points on this clone: The same CDR3 arises from other DNA sequences in this sample as well.

This receptor was obtained from a man aged 55 to 70 who had recovered from COVID-19. The J gene is TRBJ1-5, the V gene TRBV3-1 (or the pseudogene TRBV3-2), with D uncertain. What was sequenced was peripheral blood. The CDR3 DNA reads as TGTGCCAGCAGCCAAGATTCACGCGGAGATCAGCCCCAGCATTTT. It translates to CASSQDSRGDQPQHF.